The 32 T cell receptor beta chains listed next were all sequenced from one sample in a study of cytomegalovirus exposure and HLA in healthy donors. The repertoire was sequenced with immunoSEQ multiplex PCR; TCRdb's copy has only in-frame clones and lacks some. The data contain about 220,000 clones, over 80% of them seen just once; the ten biggest clones take up roughly an eighth. Sample: PBMCs. Receptors originate from a woman aged 25 to 39 in good health and CMV-seropositive.

This clone was found a few times. CDR3 amino acids: CASSPPPGTSEKNEQFF. The DNA for the CDR3 is TGTGCCAGCAGCCCACCACCCGGGACTAGCGAGAAGAATGAGCAGTTCTTC. The chain joins TRBV4-2 to TRBJ2-1; 10 nucleotides agree with TRBD2. V was pared by 4 bases and J by 7 bases, with 13 bases of the junction left unmatched. CDR3 size: 17 residues. CDR1 and CDR2 from the germline V gene are LGHNA and YNFKEQ.

This chain uses TRBV2 with TRBJ1-1, with 8 bases matching TRBD1. CDR3 length: 13 residues. Trimming took 6 bases from V and 6 from J; bases not matched to a gene: 6. Germline assignment: CDR1 SNHLY and CDR2 FYNNEI. CDR3: CASRPEQGAEAFF. CDR3 in DNA: TGTGCCAGCAGGCCGGAACAGGGGGCTGAAGCTTTCTTT.

The rearrangement uses TRBV29-1 and TRBJ1-1; a possible D gene is TRBD1 (5 bases). The CDR3 runs to 14 residues. The germline V gene has CDR1 SQVTM and CDR2 ANQGSEA. Trimming removed 4 bases from V and 3 bases from J, with 15 bases in between. CDR3 residues: CSVGKTGAYTEAFF. The CDR3 DNA reads TGCAGCGTTGGAAAAACAGGAGCTTACACTGAAGCTTTCTTT.

This clone was seen just once. The rearrangement uses TRBV11-2 and TRBJ2-1, with 8 bases matching TRBD2. The CDR3 runs 13 residues. Germline CDR1 reads SGHAT; CDR2 reads FQNNGV. V lost 1 base, J lost 12 bases, and 5 bases stayed unmatched. The CDR3: CASSLAGGPWQFF. CDR3 DNA: TGTGCCAGCAGCTTAGCGGGAGGGCCGTGGCAGTTCTTC.

The genes are TRBV27 and TRBJ1-5; no clear D. The germline CDR1 and CDR2 sequences are MNHEY and SMNVEV (reference sequence). The CDR3 is made up of 15 amino acids. Deletions cut 5 bases from V and 1 base from J, with 12 bases between. CDR3 sequence (DNA): TGTGCCAGCAGTCTGTACGCGGGAAGCAATCAGCCCCAGCATTTT. The encoded protein is CASSLYAGSNQPQHF.

The rearrangement uses TRBV27 and TRBJ2-3; 7 bases are shared with TRBD2. Germline assignment: CDR1 MNHEY and CDR2 SMNVEV (reference sequence). J lost 4 bases, V lost 8 bases, and 6 bases had no gene match. The CDR3 spans 13 residues. DNA for the CDR3: TGTGCCAGCTGGGCTAGCGGCGCAGATACGCAGTATTTT. Its translation is CASWASGADTQYF.

V and J are TRBV4-1 and TRBJ2-7, with D possibly being TRBD1 (6 bases). Germline V lookup: CDR1 MGHRA, CDR2 YSYEKL. This CDR3 contains 14 residues. V dropped 3 bases and J dropped 2 bases, with 11 bases sitting between them. The CDR3 reads CASSQQGSAYEQYF. CDR3 nucleotide sequence: TGCGCCAGCAGCCAGCAGGGGTCGGCCTACGAGCAGTACTTC.

The J gene is TRBJ1-5, the V gene TRBV6-5; D remains unclear. The germline V gene encodes CDR1 MNHEY and CDR2 SVGAGI. V shed 4 bases and J shed 1 base, with 8 bases lying between them. The CDR3 is made up of 14 amino acids. The DNA for the CDR3 is TGTGCCAGCAGTTCGGAGAGGAGCAATCAGCCCCAGCATTTT. Encoded protein: CASSSERSNQPQHF.

The V call is TRBV9, the J call TRBJ2-1; 8 bases are shared with TRBD1. With 2 bases clipped from V and 4 bases from J, the junction kept 8 bases outside the gene matches. The CDR3 runs to 16 residues. CDR1 and CDR2 from the germline V gene are SGDLS and YYNGEE. CDR3 region: CASSVQTGGAYNEQFF. The CDR3, as DNA: TGTGCCAGCAGCGTCCAAACAGGGGGAGCATACAATGAGCAGTTCTTC.

The rearrangement links TRBV15 to TRBJ2-1; D may be TRBD2 (5 bases). The CDR3 contains 16 residues. Trimming left V 0 bases short and J 7 bases short, with 16 bases between. Germline V gene data show CDR1 as LNHNV and CDR2 as YYDKDF (reference sequence). The CDR3 region has the DNA TGTGCCACCAGCAGAGAGTTCGAGCCCGGACTTAATGAGCAGTTCTTC. Translating gives CATSREFEPGLNEQFF.

This chain uses TRBV2 with TRBJ1-1; D unresolved. Trimming stripped 10 bases from V and 1 base from J, with 4 bases between. The germline V gene encodes CDR1 SNHLY and CDR2 FYNNEI. The CDR3 consists of 10 residues. The CDR3 nucleotides read TGTGCCATCCCGAACACTGAAGCTTTCTTT. Its translation is CAIPNTEAFF. The variable domain in full, completed from reference TRBV2 and TRBJ1-1, reads EPEVTQTPSHQVTQMGQEVILRCVPISNHLYFYWYRQILGQKVEFLVSFYNNEISEKSEIFDDQFSVERPDGSNFTLKIRSTKLEDSAMYFCAIPNTEAFFGQGTRLTVV.

There are a few counts of this clone. The chain links TRBV10-3 to TRBJ1-1; 9 bases match TRBD1. With 7 bases clipped from V and 4 bases from J, the junction kept 7 bases outside the gene matches. CDR1 is ENHRY, CDR2 SYGVKD, per germline. The CDR3 is 14 residues long. DNA of the CDR3: TGTGCCATCACCCTAGGACAGGGGAGCACTGAAGCTTTCTTT. It codes for CAITLGQGSTEAFF.

V gene TRBV28 combines with J gene TRBJ1-2; 7 nucleotides match TRBD1. Per the germline V gene, CDR1 is MDHEN and CDR2 is SYDVKM. This CDR3 contains 13 residues. V lost 6 bases, J lost 6 bases, and 7 bases stayed unmatched. The CDR3 region is CASSLQGTHGYTF. CDR3 bases: TGTGCCAGCAGCCTACAGGGGACTCATGGCTACACCTTC.

The chain recombines TRBV5-4 with TRBJ2-2; 10 bases agree with TRBD2. Per germline, CDR1 SGHNT and CDR2 YYREEE (reference sequence). The CDR3 extends over 13 amino acids. V shed 8 bases and J 5 bases; nucleotides not matched to a gene: 3. The chain's CDR3 is CASSGRPTGELFF. CDR3 DNA: TGTGCCAGTAGCGGGAGGCCGACCGGGGAGCTGTTTTTT.

The rearrangement uses TRBV28 and TRBJ2-5, with D perhaps matching TRBD1 or TRBD2 (5 bases each). The CDR3 is 14 amino acids. Germline V CDR1 and CDR2: MDHEN, SYDVKM. The ends were cut back, 7 bases at V and 1 base at J, with 13 bases in the middle. The CDR3 DNA reads TGTGCCAGCAAATCGGGACGTATCCAAGAGACCCAGTACTTC. Protein sequence: CASKSGRIQETQYF.

The chain joins TRBV29-1 to TRBJ2-4; TRBD1 matches at 9 bases. The CDR3 runs to 17 residues. The V segment lost 4 bases and the J segment 0 bases; nucleotides outside the gene matches: 10. Germline V CDR1 and CDR2: SQVTM, ANQGSEA. The CDR3 sequence: CSVGDRGRALAKNIQYF. The CDR3 nucleotides are TGCAGCGTTGGCGACAGGGGGAGGGCGCTAGCCAAAAACATTCAGTACTTC.

V and J are TRBV29-1 and TRBJ2-1, with 9 bases aligning to TRBD2. The CDR3 loop spans 13 amino acids. The germline gives CDR1 SQVTM, CDR2 ANQGSEA. The V and J ends lost 2 bases and 5 bases, in that order; junction bases with no gene match: 1. The CDR3 is CSVERLADNEQFF. CDR3 bases: TGCAGCGTTGAACGACTAGCGGACAATGAGCAGTTCTTC.

This chain connects TRBV25-1 to TRBJ2-7, with D hard to call. Germline V gene data show CDR1 as MGHDK and CDR2 as SYGVNS. The CDR3 is made up of 14 amino acids. V gave up 1 base and J gave up 2 bases, with 9 bases separating them. CDR3 in amino acids: CASSESGLPYEQYF. CDR3 coding DNA: TGTGCCAGCAGTGAATCTGGCCTCCCCTACGAGCAGTACTTC.

CDR3 residues: CASSQEGSETYEQYF. The CDR3 DNA follows: TGCGCCAGCAGCCAAGAAGGCTCTGAGACCTACGAGCAGTACTTC. The chain has TRBV4-3 and TRBJ2-7; D is unclear. Trimming removed 0 bases from V and 2 bases from J, with 11 bases in between. The CDR3 spans 15 residues. The germline CDR1 and CDR2 sequences are LGHNA and YSLEER.

The chain joins TRBV5-6 to TRBJ2-3; TRBD2 agrees at 7 bases. The CDR3 covers 14 residues. Germline assignment: CDR1 SGHDT and CDR2 YYEEEE. Germline trimming cut 3 bases from V and 4 bases from J; bases unmatched to any gene: 5. In DNA, the CDR3 is TGTGCCAGCAGCTGGAAGCGGGACCCAGATACGCAGTATTTT. Encoded protein: CASSWKRDPDTQYF. The full variable domain, with the rest looked up from reference TRBV5-6 and TRBJ2-3, is DAGVTQSPTHLIKTRGQQVTLRCSPKSGHDTVSWYQQALGQGPQFIFQYYEEEERQRGNFPDRFSGHQFPNYSSELNVNALLLGDSALYLCASSWKRDPDTQYFGPGTRLTVL.

This clone was recorded only once. The V gene is TRBV9, the J gene TRBJ2-1; 9 bases are shared with TRBD2. This CDR3 region has 18 residues. Per the germline V gene, CDR1 is SGDLS and CDR2 is YYNGEE. Trimming took 4 bases from V and 8 from J; bases not matched to a gene: 19. The DNA for the CDR3 is TGTGCCAGCAGCTCCGGGGCGTTTAGCGGGAGCCGTTTCGATGAGCAGTTCTTC. Its translation is CASSSGAFSGSRFDEQFF.

The chain couples TRBV6-1 to TRBJ1-5; 9 nucleotides line up with TRBD1. With 3 bases clipped from V and 4 bases from J, the junction kept 7 bases outside the gene matches. The germline V gene encodes CDR1 MNHNS and CDR2 SASEGT. The CDR3 covers 16 residues. CDR3 bases: TGTGCCAGCAGTGAGTGGACAGGGGTTTCGAATCAGCCCCAGCATTTT. The encoded protein is CASSEWTGVSNQPQHF.

V gene TRBV5-8 combines with J gene TRBJ2-7, with 10 bases identical to TRBD2. The V and J ends lost 2 bases and 3 bases, in that order; junction bases with no gene match: 5. CDR3 size: 15 residues. Germline V CDR1 and CDR2: SGHTS, YDEGEE. The DNA of the CDR3 is TGTGCCAGCAGCTTAGGCCTAGCGGGAGTCTACGAGCAGTACTTC. Translation: CASSLGLAGVYEQYF.

On this clone itself: A read error may produce the germline difference seen at one junction end. This rearrangement joins TRBV28 to TRBJ1-5, with 7 bases identical to TRBD1. Germline V lookup: CDR1 MDHEN, CDR2 SYDVKM. The CDR3 runs 15 residues. CDR3 coding DNA: TGTGCCAGCAGTCTGTTCAGAGGGGGCAAACAGCCCCAGCATTTT. It codes for CASSLFRGGKQPQHF.

This clone was detected a few times. The sample contains more than one DNA sequence encoding this CDR3. The V gene is TRBV30, the J gene TRBJ1-2; unclear D gene. The V gene lost 0 bases and the J gene lost 6 bases, with 8 bases spanning the gap. Looked up from germline, CDR1 is GTSNPN and CDR2 is SVGIG (reference sequence). The CDR3 spans 12 residues. The CDR3 sequence: CAWSVGGHGYTF. In DNA form, the CDR3 reads TGTGCCTGGAGTGTCGGAGGGCATGGCTACACCTTC.

The chain carries TRBV7-8 and TRBJ1-2; tentatively, D is TRBD1 (6 bases). The germline V gene has CDR1 SGHVS and CDR2 FQNEAQ. V lost 1 base and J 6 bases, leaving 12 bases between the germline ends. The CDR3 contains 14 residues. CDR3 protein: CASSLVTGNDGYTF. The CDR3, as DNA: TGTGCCAGCAGCTTAGTTACAGGGAACGATGGCTACACCTTC.

This clone was detected only a few times. J is TRBJ2-1 and V is TRBV28; 12 positions agree with TRBD2. Germline-derived CDR1 and CDR2 are MDHEN and SYDVKM. The V gene end was trimmed by 2 bases and the J gene end by 10 bases; junction bases not matched to a gene: 6. This CDR3 is built from 15 residues. CDR3 sequence reads: CASSLGTSGSLEQFF. In nucleotides, the CDR3 is TGTGCCAGCAGTTTAGGGACTAGCGGGTCCCTAGAGCAGTTCTTC.

The J gene is TRBJ2-4, the V gene TRBV4-3; D is unclear. The CDR3 has 15 residues. Germline V gene lookup returns CDR1 LGHNA and CDR2 YSLEER. The germline V and J ends were trimmed by 2 bases and 0 bases, with 8 bases remaining between them. The CDR3 DNA reads TGCGCCAGCAGCCAAACCCTCCTAGCCAAAAACATTCAGTACTTC. It specifies CASSQTLLAKNIQYF.

The rearrangement joins TRBV2 to TRBJ2-7; D perhaps matches TRBD1 (6 bases). V lost 5 bases, J lost 4 bases, and 18 bases lay in between. Germline V gives CDR1 SNHLY, CDR2 FYNNEI. The CDR3 sequence is 15 residues long. The CDR3 DNA sequence: TGTGCCAGCAGTCACGGGACATCCCGAGGGTACGAGCAGTACTTC. As protein: CASSHGTSRGYEQYF.

This clone has just one count. This chain connects TRBV9 to TRBJ1-5; no clear D. Germline V gives CDR1 SGDLS, CDR2 YYNGEE. The CDR3 has 15 amino acids. Trimming pared 2 bases from V and 4 bases from J, leaving 13 bases between. The CDR3 spells CASSVDGNFNQPQHF. Written as DNA, the CDR3 is TGTGCCAGCAGCGTCGACGGAAACTTTAATCAGCCCCAGCATTTT.

The chain is built from TRBV20-1 and TRBJ1-1; D not certain. Per the germline V gene, CDR1 is DFQATT and CDR2 is SNEGSKA (reference sequence). This CDR3 contains 11 residues. The DNA of the CDR3 is TGCTCGTCCCCGGAGAACACTGAAGCTTTCTTT. Translation gives CSSPENTEAFF.

Concerning this clone: This may be a read error: a much more frequent sequence differs by one nucleotide. V usage is TRBV4-2 and J usage is TRBJ2-7, with TRBD2 matching over 8 bases. V lost 1 base and J lost 0; bases outside the gene matches: 2. The CDR3 length is 15 residues. CDR1 is LGHNA and CDR2 is YNFKEQ in the germline V gene. The CDR3 loop is CASSQGLASSYEQYF. In DNA, the CDR3 is TGTGCCAGCAGCCAAGGACTAGCGAGCTCCTACGAGCAGTACTTC.